This entry is about one T cell receptor beta chain. The antigen is not known. This CDR3 has 14 amino acids. Deletions cut 5 bases from V and 0 bases from J, with 7 bases between. The V gene's germline CDR1 is SEHNR and CDR2 FQNEAQ (reference sequence). The sample belongs to a study of long-term antiretroviral therapy in people with HIV. A v3.0 immunoSEQ assay was performed at survey level. The table came from immunoSEQ multiplex PCR; TCRdb's copy has only in-frame clones and leaves some out. This table has 25,000 to 35,000 clones, 75% to 85% appearing once. Study results and limitations: Controls had broader CDR3 length ranges than HIV repertoires did.

V usage is TRBV7-9 and J usage is TRBJ1-4; maybe TRBD1 (5 bases). The material sequenced was unsorted PBMCs, taken 0.3 years after starting antiretroviral therapy. The source of this sequence is a man aged 35 to 55 with HIV. The CDR3 sequence: CASSPGATNEKLFF. The CDR3 DNA follows: TGTGCCAGCAGCCCGGGGGCAACTAATGAAAAACTGTTTTTT.